This T cell receptor (beta chain) was sequenced in a study of shared clonotypes between healthy human individuals. The CDR3 sequence is 12 residues long. Trimming cost V 7 bases and J 10 bases, with 14 bases left between them. Germline assignment: CDR1 MDHEN and CDR2 SYDVKM. Deep-level assay runs were performed. Only in-frame clones appear in the TCRdb table, and some are missing; sequencing was by immunoSEQ multiplex PCR. This table has under 2.5 million clones, 85% to 95% appearing once. V gene TRBV28 combines with J gene TRBJ1-5; D gene uncertain. Sample: naive CD4+ T cells from PBMCs. Stated subset: CD45RA+ positively selected. The TCR sequence derives from a man younger than 30 in good health. Some clones in this sample may be carry-over from other donors' samples. The CDR3 here is CASTSFIEPQHF. Here the CDR3 DNA reads TGTGCCAGCACGTCTTTTATCGAACCCCAGCATTTT.